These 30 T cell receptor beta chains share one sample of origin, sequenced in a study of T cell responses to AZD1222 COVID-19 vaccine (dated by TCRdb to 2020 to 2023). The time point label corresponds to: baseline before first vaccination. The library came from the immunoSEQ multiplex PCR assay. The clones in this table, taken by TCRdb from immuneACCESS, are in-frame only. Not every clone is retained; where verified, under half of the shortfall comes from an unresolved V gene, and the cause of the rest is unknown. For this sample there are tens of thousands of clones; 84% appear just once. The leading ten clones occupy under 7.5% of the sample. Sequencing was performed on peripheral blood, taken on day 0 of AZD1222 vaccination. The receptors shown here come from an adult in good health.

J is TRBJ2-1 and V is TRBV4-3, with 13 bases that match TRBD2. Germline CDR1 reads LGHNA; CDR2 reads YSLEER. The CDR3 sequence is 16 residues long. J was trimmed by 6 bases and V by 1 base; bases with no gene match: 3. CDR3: CASSQVLAGGPNEQFF. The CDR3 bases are TGCGCCAGCAGCCAAGTACTAGCGGGGGGGCCCAATGAGCAGTTCTTC.

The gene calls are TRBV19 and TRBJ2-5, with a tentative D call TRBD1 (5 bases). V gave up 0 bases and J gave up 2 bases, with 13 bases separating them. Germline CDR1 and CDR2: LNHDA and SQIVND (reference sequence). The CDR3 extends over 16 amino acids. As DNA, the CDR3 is TGTGCCAGTAGTATAGATGGGGCAGGGCGGCAAGAGACCCAGTACTTC. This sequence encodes CASSIDGAGRQETQYF.

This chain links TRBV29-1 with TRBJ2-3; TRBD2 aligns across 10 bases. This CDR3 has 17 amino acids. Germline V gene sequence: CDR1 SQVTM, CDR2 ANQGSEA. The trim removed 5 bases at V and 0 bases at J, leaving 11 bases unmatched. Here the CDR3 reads CSVWLASGGPSTDTQYF. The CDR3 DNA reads TGCAGCGTTTGGTTGGCTAGCGGGGGCCCTAGCACAGATACGCAGTATTTT.

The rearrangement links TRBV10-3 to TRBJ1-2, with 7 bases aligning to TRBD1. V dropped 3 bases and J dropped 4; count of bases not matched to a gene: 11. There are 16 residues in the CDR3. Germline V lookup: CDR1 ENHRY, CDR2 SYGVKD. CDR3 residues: CAISEEGALGIYGYTF. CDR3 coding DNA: TGTGCCATCAGTGAAGAGGGGGCGCTGGGTATCTATGGCTACACCTTC.

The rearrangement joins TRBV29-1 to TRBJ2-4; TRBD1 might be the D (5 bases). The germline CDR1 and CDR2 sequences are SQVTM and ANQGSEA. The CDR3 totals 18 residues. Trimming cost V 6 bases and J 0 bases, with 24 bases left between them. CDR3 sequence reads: CSVPARNYRKLAKNIQYF. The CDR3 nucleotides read TGCAGCGTCCCCGCCCGGAACTACAGGAAGCTAGCCAAAAACATTCAGTACTTC. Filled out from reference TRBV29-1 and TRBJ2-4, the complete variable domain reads SAVISQKPSRDICQRGTSLTIQCQVDSQVTMMFWYRQQPGQSLTLIATANQGSEATYESGFVIDKFPISRPNLTFSTLTVSNMSPEDSSIYLCSVPARNYRKLAKNIQYFGAGTRLSVL.

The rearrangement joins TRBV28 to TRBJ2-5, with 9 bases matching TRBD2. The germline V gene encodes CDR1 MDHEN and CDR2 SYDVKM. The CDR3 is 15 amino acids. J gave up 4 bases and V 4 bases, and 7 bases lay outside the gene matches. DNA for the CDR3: TGTGCCAGCAGTTCCGGCGGGGGGGCCGTAGAGACCCAGTACTTC. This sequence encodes CASSSGGGAVETQYF.

The CDR3 DNA reads as TGTGCCAGCAGCCGGGGACAGGGAAGCTACGAGCAGTACTTC. Its protein is CASSRGQGSYEQYF. The chain has TRBV6-5 and TRBJ2-7; TRBD1 aligns across 9 bases. Germline CDR1 MNHEY, CDR2 SVGAGI. V shed 6 bases, J shed 3 bases, and the junction held 6 bases outside the gene matches. The CDR3 loop spans 14 amino acids.

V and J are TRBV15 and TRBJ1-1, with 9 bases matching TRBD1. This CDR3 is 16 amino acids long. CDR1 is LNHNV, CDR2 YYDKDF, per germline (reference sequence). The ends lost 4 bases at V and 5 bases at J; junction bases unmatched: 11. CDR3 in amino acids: CATSISRTGVKTEAFF. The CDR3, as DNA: TGTGCCACCAGCATCTCCAGGACAGGGGTAAAAACTGAAGCTTTCTTT. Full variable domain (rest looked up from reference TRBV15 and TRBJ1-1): DAMVIQNPRYQVTQFGKPVTLSCSQTLNHNVMYWYQQKSSQAPKLLFHYYDKDFNNEADTPDNFQSRRPNTSFCFLDIRSPGLGDTAMYLCATSISRTGVKTEAFFGQGTRLTVV.

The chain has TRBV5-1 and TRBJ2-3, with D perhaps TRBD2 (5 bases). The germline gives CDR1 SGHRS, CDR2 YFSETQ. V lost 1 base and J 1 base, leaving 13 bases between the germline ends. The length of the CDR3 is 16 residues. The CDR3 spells CASSLRGDSGTDTQYF. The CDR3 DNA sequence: TGCGCCAGCAGCTTGCGTGGGGATAGCGGCACAGATACGCAGTATTTT. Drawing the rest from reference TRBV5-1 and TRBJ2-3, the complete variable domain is KAGVTQTPRYLIKTRGQQVTLSCSPISGHRSVSWYQQTPGQGLQFLFEYFSETQRNKGNFPGRFSGRQFSNSRSEMNVSTLELGDSALYLCASSLRGDSGTDTQYFGPGTRLTVL.

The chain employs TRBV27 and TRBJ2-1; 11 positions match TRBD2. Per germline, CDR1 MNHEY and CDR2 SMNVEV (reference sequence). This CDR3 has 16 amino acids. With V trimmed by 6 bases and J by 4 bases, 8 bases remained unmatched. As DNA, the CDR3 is TGTGCCAGCAGACTAATAGCGGGGGGGCGTTACAATGAGCAGTTCTTC. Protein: CASRLIAGGRYNEQFF.

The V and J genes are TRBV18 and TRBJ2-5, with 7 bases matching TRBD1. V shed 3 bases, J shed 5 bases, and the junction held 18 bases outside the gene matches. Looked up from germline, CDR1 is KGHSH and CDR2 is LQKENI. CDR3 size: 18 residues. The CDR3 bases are TGTGCCAGCTCACCTACGGCCCCGGACAGGATGGGTGTCGAGACCCAGTACTTC. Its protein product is CASSPTAPDRMGVETQYF.

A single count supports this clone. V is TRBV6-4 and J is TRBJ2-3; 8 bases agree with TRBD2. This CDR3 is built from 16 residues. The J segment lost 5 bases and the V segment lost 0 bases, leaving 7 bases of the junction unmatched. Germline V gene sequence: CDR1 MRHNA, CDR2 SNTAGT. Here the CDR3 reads CASSDSRDAGGDTQYF. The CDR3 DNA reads TGTGCCAGCAGTGACTCGAGGGACGCGGGGGGAGATACGCAGTATTTT.

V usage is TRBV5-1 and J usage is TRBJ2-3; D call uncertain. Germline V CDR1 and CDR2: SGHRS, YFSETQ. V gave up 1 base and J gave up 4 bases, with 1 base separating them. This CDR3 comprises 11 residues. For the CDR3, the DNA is TGCGCCAGCAGCTTGTCAGATACGCAGTATTTT. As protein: CASSLSDTQYF.

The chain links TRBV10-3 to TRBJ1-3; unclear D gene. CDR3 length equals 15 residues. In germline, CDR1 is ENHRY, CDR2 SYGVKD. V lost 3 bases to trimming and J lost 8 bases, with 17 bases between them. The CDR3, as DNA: TGTGCCATCAGTGAACACCTCCTGAAGACCGACACCATATATTTT. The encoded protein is CAISEHLLKTDTIYF.

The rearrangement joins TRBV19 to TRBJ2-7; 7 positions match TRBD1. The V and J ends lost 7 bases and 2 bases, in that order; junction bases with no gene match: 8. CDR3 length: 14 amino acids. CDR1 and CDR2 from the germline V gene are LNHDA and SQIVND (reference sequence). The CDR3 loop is CASNPWDSPYEQYF. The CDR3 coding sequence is TGTGCCAGTAACCCCTGGGACAGTCCCTACGAGCAGTACTTC.

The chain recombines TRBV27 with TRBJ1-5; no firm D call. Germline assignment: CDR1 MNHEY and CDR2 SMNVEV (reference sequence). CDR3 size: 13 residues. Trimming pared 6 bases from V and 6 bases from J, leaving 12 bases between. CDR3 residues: CASSPYQSQPQHF. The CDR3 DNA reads TGTGCCAGCAGCCCCTACCAGAGTCAGCCCCAGCATTTT.

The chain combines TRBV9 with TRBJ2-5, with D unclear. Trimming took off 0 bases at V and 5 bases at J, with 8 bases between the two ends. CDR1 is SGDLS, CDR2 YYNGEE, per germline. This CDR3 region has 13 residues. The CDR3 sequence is CASSVDQAETQYF. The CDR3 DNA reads TGTGCCAGCAGCGTAGATCAAGCGGAGACCCAGTACTTC.

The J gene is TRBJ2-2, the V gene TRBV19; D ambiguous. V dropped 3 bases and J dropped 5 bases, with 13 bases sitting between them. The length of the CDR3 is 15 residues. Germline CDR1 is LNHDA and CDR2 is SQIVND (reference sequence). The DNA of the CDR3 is TGTGCCAGTAGTATTGATCACGGGTGGACCGGGGAGCTGTTTTTT. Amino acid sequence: CASSIDHGWTGELFF. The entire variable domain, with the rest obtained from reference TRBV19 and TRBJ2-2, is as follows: DGGITQSPKYLFRKEGQNVTLSCEQNLNHDAMYWYRQDPGQGLRLIYYSQIVNDFQKGDIAEGYSVSREKKESFPLTVTSAQKNPTAFYLCASSIDHGWTGELFFGEGSRLTVL.

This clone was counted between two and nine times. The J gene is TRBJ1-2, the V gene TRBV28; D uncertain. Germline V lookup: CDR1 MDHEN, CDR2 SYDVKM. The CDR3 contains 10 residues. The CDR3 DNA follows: TGTGGCACCTCGAACTATGGCTACACCTTC. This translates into CGTSNYGYTF.

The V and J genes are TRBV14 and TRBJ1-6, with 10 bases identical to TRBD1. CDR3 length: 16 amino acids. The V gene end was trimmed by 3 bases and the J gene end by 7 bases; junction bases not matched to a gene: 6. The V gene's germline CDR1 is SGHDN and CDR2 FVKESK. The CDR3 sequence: CASSQYPGQGNSPLHF. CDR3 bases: TGTGCCAGCAGCCAGTATCCGGGACAGGGGAATTCACCCCTCCACTTT. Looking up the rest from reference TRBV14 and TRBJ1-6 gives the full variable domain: EAGVTQFPSHSVIEKGQTVTLRCDPISGHDNLYWYRRVMGKEIKFLLHFVKESKQDESGMPNNRFLAERTGGTYSTLKVQPAELEDSGVYFCASSQYPGQGNSPLHFGNGTRLTVT.

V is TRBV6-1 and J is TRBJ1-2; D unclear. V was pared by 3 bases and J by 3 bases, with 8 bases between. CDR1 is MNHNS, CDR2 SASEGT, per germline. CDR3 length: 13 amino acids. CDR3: CASSEVLYYGYTF. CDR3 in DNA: TGTGCCAGCAGTGAGGTTTTGTACTATGGCTACACCTTC.

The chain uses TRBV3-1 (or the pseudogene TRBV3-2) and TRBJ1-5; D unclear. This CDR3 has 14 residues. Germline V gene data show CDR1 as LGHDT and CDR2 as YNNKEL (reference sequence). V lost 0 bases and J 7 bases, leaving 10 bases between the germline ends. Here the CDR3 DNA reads TGTGCCAGCAGCCAAGATCTGACGGGGCAGCCCCAGCATTTT. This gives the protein CASSQDLTGQPQHF.

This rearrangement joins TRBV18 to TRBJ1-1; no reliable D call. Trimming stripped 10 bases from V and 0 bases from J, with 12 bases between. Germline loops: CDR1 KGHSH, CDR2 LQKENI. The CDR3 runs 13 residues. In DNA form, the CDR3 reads TGTGCCACCGACATTGGCATGAACACTGAAGCTTTCTTT. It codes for CATDIGMNTEAFF.

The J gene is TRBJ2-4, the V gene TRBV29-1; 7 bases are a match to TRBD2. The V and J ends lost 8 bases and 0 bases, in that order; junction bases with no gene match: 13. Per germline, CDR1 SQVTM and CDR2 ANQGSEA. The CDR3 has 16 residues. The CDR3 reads CSNISRGGLAKNIQYF. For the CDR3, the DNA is TGCAGCAATATCTCGCGCGGGGGACTAGCCAAAAACATTCAGTACTTC.

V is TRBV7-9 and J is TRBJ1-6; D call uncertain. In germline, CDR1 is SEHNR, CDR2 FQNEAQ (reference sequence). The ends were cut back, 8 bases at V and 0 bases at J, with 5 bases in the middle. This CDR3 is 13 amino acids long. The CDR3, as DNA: TGTGCCAGCTCGAGCTCCTATAATTCACCCCTCCACTTT. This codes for CASSSSYNSPLHF. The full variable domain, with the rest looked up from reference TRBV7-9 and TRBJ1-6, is DTGVSQNPRHKITKRGQNVTFRCDPISEHNRLYWYRQTLGQGPEFLTYFQNEAQLEKSRLLSDRFSAERPKGSFSTLEIQRTEQGDSAMYLCASSSSYNSPLHFGNGTRLTVT.

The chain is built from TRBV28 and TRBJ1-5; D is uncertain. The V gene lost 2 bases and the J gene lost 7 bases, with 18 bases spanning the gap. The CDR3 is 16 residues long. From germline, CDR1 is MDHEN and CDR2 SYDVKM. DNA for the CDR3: TGTGCCAGCAGTTTAAGTCAGGACCGTCCGCGGCAGCCCCAGCATTTT. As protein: CASSLSQDRPRQPQHF.

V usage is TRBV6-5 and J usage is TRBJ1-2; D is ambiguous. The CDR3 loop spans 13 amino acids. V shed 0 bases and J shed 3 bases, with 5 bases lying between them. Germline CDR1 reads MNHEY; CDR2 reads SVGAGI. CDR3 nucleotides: TGTGCCAGCAGTTACTCGGATGACTATGGCTACACCTTC. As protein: CASSYSDDYGYTF.

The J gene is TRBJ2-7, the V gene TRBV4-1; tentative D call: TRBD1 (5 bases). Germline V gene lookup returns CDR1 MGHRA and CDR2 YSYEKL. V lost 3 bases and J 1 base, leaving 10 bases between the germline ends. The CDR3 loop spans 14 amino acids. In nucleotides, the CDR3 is TGCGCCAGCAGCCACCTAACAGGTTCCTACGAGCAGTACTTC. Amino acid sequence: CASSHLTGSYEQYF.

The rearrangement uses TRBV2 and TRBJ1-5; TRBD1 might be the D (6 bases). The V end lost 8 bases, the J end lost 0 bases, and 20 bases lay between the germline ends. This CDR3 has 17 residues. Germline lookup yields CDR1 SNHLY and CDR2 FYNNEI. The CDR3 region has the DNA TGTGCCAGCCGGGAGAACAGGGCCCTTTATAGCAATCAGCCCCAGCATTTT. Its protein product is CASRENRALYSNQPQHF.

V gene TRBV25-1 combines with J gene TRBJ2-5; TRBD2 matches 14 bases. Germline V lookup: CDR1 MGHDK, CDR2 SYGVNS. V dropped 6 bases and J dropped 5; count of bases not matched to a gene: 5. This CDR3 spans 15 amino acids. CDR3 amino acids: CASSRLAGGSETQYF. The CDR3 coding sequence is TGTGCCAGCAGCCGACTAGCGGGGGGGTCGGAGACCCAGTACTTC.